In this sample, the clone carrying this T cell receptor beta chain turned up once. These data belong to a study of technical replicates of blood from several donors. This CDR3 has 14 residues. Germline CDR1 LNHDA, CDR2 SQIVND (reference sequence). V was shortened by 4 bases and J by 4 bases, with 13 bases between the two germline ends. This table comes from immunoSEQ multiplex PCR, and its TCRdb copy is limited to in-frame clones, with some not included. The sample carries 75,000 to 100,000 clones, 90% to 97% recorded once. The receptor comes from a human donor in good health. The rearrangement links TRBV19 to TRBJ2-5; D is ambiguous. Sequenced: T cells isolated from PBMCs. In nucleotides, the CDR3 is TGTGCCAGTAGTAGGTTCCAGGCACGAGAGACCCAGTACTTC. It translates to CASSRFQARETQYF.